Shown below are 17 T cell receptor beta chains from a single sample sequenced in a study of blood T cell repertoires in COVID-19. Measured with immunoSEQ multiplex PCR; TCRdb has only the in-frame clones, and not every one. In the table there are about 220,000 clones, 70% to 90% of which are singletons. Input material: peripheral blood. Receptors were obtained from a woman aged 65 to 85 with COVID-19, enrolled during active disease.

This clone was seen a single time. This rearrangement joins TRBV19 to TRBJ2-5; weak D call: TRBD2 (5 bases). V lost 5 bases, J lost 5 bases, and 9 bases lay in between. Looked up from germline, CDR1 is LNHDA and CDR2 is SQIVND (reference sequence). The CDR3 consists of 12 residues. The CDR3 loop is CASSAREETQYF. The DNA of the CDR3 is TGTGCCAGTAGTGCAAGGGAGGAGACCCAGTACTTC.

This clone was found a few times. The CDR3 DNA sequence: TGTGCCAGCAGCGCCGGGGTTTTGGGACCCCTCCACTTT. The encoded protein is CASSAGVLGPLHF. V gene TRBV7-2 combines with J gene TRBJ1-6; no definite D call. Germline V gene sequence: CDR1 SGHTA, CDR2 FQGNSA. Deletions cut 5 bases from V and 12 bases from J, with 14 bases between. The CDR3 totals 13 residues. The full variable domain, completed using reference TRBV7-2 and TRBJ1-6, is GAGVSQSPSNKVTEKGKDVELRCDPISGHTALYWYRQSLGQGLEFLIYFQGNSAPDKSGLPSDRFSAERTGGSVSTLTIQRTQQEDSAVYLCASSAGVLGPLHFGNGTRLTVT.

The V gene is TRBV29-1, the J gene TRBJ1-1; a possible D gene is TRBD1 (5 bases). CDR3 length: 13 residues. Trimming cost V 7 bases and J 1 base, with 13 bases left between them. Germline lookup yields CDR1 SQVTM and CDR2 ANQGSEA. CDR3 bases: TGCAGCGGTGAGACGGGGGGGAACACTGAAGCTTTCTTT. It yields the protein CSGETGGNTEAFF. Looking up the rest from reference TRBV29-1 and TRBJ1-1 gives the full variable domain: SAVISQKPSRDICQRGTSLTIQCQVDSQVTMMFWYRQQPGQSLTLIATANQGSEATYESGFVIDKFPISRPNLTFSTLTVSNMSPEDSSIYLCSGETGGNTEAFFGQGTRLTVV.

The chain couples TRBV4-3 to TRBJ1-2, with D perhaps TRBD1 (6 bases). CDR3 length equals 15 residues. Between the trimmed V and J ends, which lost 1 base and 8 bases, there was a span of 17 bases. Per germline, CDR1 LGHNA and CDR2 YSLEER. The CDR3 DNA follows: TGCGCCAGCAGCCAAGTATCTGGGGGCATCGGAGGCTACACCTTC. It is translated as CASSQVSGGIGGYTF.

By frequency in the sample, this clone is medium-sized. The chain carries TRBV19 and TRBJ2-5; 10 positions match TRBD2. Germline V gene lookup returns CDR1 LNHDA and CDR2 SQIVND (reference sequence). The J segment lost 4 bases and the V segment lost 1 base, leaving 6 bases of the junction unmatched. The CDR3 spans 16 residues. The CDR3 region is CASSIASGGSRETQYF. CDR3 in DNA: TGTGCCAGTAGTATAGCTAGCGGGGGTTCCAGAGAGACCCAGTACTTC. Together with reference TRBV19 and TRBJ2-5, the CDR3 gives the full variable domain: DGGITQSPKYLFRKEGQNVTLSCEQNLNHDAMYWYRQDPGQGLRLIYYSQIVNDFQKGDIAEGYSVSREKKESFPLTVTSAQKNPTAFYLCASSIASGGSRETQYFGPGTRLLVL.

The chain uses TRBV6-5 and TRBJ1-1; 10 bases agree with TRBD1. CDR3 length: 15 residues. The junction had 4 bases not matched to a gene; V was cut back by 5 bases and J by 1 base. Germline CDR1 and CDR2: MNHEY and SVGAGI. CDR3 in amino acids: CASSTRDRGNTEAFF. CDR3 in DNA: TGTGCCAGCAGTACCCGGGACAGGGGGAACACTGAAGCTTTCTTT.

The V gene is TRBV19, the J gene TRBJ1-2, with 11 bases aligning to TRBD1. The CDR3 contains 13 residues. Germline V gene data show CDR1 as LNHDA and CDR2 as SQIVND (reference sequence). With V trimmed by 6 bases and J by 8 bases, 5 bases remained unmatched. In DNA, the CDR3 is TGTGCCAGTAGGGGGACAGGGGGTGAGGGCTACACCTTC. Translating gives CASRGTGGEGYTF.

The J gene is TRBJ2-1, the V gene TRBV4-1; D is undetermined. CDR1 MGHRA and CDR2 YSYEKL come from the germline V gene. The CDR3 length is 16 residues. V lost 0 bases and J 2 bases, leaving 11 bases between the germline ends. For the CDR3, the DNA is TGCGCCAGCAGCCAAGATCCGGGTCGGGCCTACAATGAGCAGTTCTTC. It is translated as CASSQDPGRAYNEQFF.

J is TRBJ1-3 and V is TRBV19; tentative D call: TRBD1 (6 bases). This CDR3 contains 17 residues. Germline lookup yields CDR1 LNHDA and CDR2 SQIVND (reference sequence). The germline V and J ends were trimmed by 2 bases and 5 bases, with 19 bases remaining between them. For the CDR3, the DNA is TGTGCCAGTAGTATATCCCCACCCGTCGGGGACAGAAACACCATATATTTT. Amino acids: CASSISPPVGDRNTIYF.

V gene TRBV7-2 combines with J gene TRBJ1-5; D is uncertain. V was pared by 2 bases and J by 6 bases, with 8 bases between. The CDR3 is 13 residues long. CDR1 is SGHTA and CDR2 is FQGNSA in the germline V gene. CDR3 loop: CASSLMRGQPQHF. The CDR3 DNA is TGTGCCAGCAGCTTAATGCGCGGTCAGCCCCAGCATTTT.

The chain combines TRBV19 with TRBJ1-5, with a tentative D call TRBD1 (6 bases). Germline CDR1 LNHDA, CDR2 SQIVND (reference sequence). Trimming left V 6 bases short and J 1 base short, with 16 bases between. The CDR3 covers 16 residues. CDR3 amino acids: CASRIEPGQSNQPQHF. CDR3 nucleotide sequence: TGTGCCAGTAGAATCGAACCGGGACAAAGCAATCAGCCCCAGCATTTT.

The chain employs TRBV7-2 and TRBJ2-7, with D tentatively TRBD2 (6 bases). The CDR3 runs 15 residues. Between the trimmed V and J ends, which lost 2 bases and 3 bases, there was a span of 14 bases. Germline V gene sequence: CDR1 SGHTA, CDR2 FQGNSA. The chain's CDR3 is CASSLRTSLVYEQYF. CDR3 bases: TGTGCCAGCAGCTTAAGAACTAGCTTGGTCTACGAGCAGTACTTC.

This clone was seen just once. V gene TRBV6-5 combines with J gene TRBJ2-2; TRBD2 matches 9 bases. The V and J ends lost 7 bases and 4 bases, in that order; junction bases with no gene match: 7. This CDR3 has 15 amino acids. In germline, CDR1 is MNHEY, CDR2 SVGAGI. CDR3 coding DNA: TGTGCCAGCATCAGGGGTAGCGGGAGCACCGGGGAGCTGTTTTTT. Translation: CASIRGSGSTGELFF.

This chain links TRBV7-2 with TRBJ1-2; possible D gene TRBD1, 5 bases. The CDR3 covers 15 residues. CDR1 and CDR2 (germline): SGHTA, FQGNSA. V was pared by 5 bases and J by 2 bases, with 15 bases between. The CDR3 loop is CASSPGIGSNYGYTF. In DNA, the CDR3 is TGTGCCAGCAGCCCAGGGATCGGTTCGAACTATGGCTACACCTTC.

The chain couples TRBV7-3 to TRBJ2-2; D is perhaps TRBD1 (6 bases). The CDR3 has 16 amino acids. V lost 5 bases, J lost 0 bases, and 13 bases lay in between. CDR1 is SGHTA and CDR2 is FQGTGA in the germline V gene. Here the CDR3 reads CASSLQGHSNTGELFF. In DNA, the CDR3 is TGTGCCAGCAGCCTTCAGGGACACTCGAACACCGGGGAGCTGTTTTTT. The full variable domain, its missing parts supplied by reference TRBV7-3 and TRBJ2-2, is GAGVSQTPSNKVTEKGKYVELRCDPISGHTALYWYRQSLGQGPEFLIYFQGTGAADDSGLPNDRFFAVRPEGSVSTLKIQRTERGDSAVYLCASSLQGHSNTGELFFGEGSRLTVL.

The sample holds one count of this clone. The rearrangement uses TRBV6-6 and TRBJ2-3; TRBD2 is a possible D gene (5 bases). Between the trimmed V and J ends, which lost 1 base and 5 bases, there was a span of 13 bases. The CDR3 contains 15 residues. Germline CDR1 reads MNHNY; CDR2 reads SVGAGI (reference sequence). The CDR3 nucleotides are TGTGCCAGCAGTTACTGGGGTGAGGGTGGAGATACGCAGTATTTT. It translates to CASSYWGEGGDTQYF.

This chain links TRBV6-5 with TRBJ2-7, with D possibly TRBD1 on 5 matching bases. This CDR3 region has 16 residues. V was clipped by 0 bases and J by 3 bases, with 15 bases between them. Germline V CDR1 and CDR2: MNHEY, SVGAGI. CDR3 region: CASSYSYTGQGYEQYF. The CDR3 DNA reads TGTGCCAGCAGTTACTCCTATACCGGGCAGGGCTACGAGCAGTACTTC.